These T cell receptor beta chains were read from a single sample in a study of blood T cell repertoires in COVID-19. The assay was immunoSEQ multiplex PCR, and TCRdb's table has in-frame clones only and misses some. The sample lists 120,000 or so clones; 87% were seen once. Sequencing input: peripheral blood. The source of these receptors is a human donor in a cohort sampled during active COVID-19. The CDR3 runs from the conserved cysteine through the conserved F or W. Each record gives: J gene, V gene, clone size, CDR3 length, D gene, CDR3 DNA, CDR3 protein. D genes are given only for firm matches. Not every row has a clone size; where given, it reads once, few, many or a size class.

J: TRBJ2-5
V: TRBV7-9
size: once
length: 14
D: .
DNA: TGTGCCAGCAGCTTGAGAGCGGGCGGACAGACCCAGTACTTC
CDR3: CASSLRAGGQTQYF

J: TRBJ2-6
V: TRBV28
size: .
length: 19
D: TRBD2
DNA: TGTGCCAGCAGCCCCCAGGGTACTAGCGACGACTCTGGGGCCAACGTCCTGACTTTC
CDR3: CASSPQGTSDDSGANVLTF

J: TRBJ2-7
V: TRBV18
size: .
length: 15
D: TRBD2
DNA: TGTGCCAGCTCACCACCGACTAGCGGATCCTACGAGCAGTACTTC
CDR3: CASSPPTSGSYEQYF

J: TRBJ2-5
V: TRBV6-6
size: .
length: 14
D: .
DNA: TGTGCCAGCATCATGGGGGGGCCTGAAGAGACCCAGTACTTC
CDR3: CASIMGGPEETQYF

J: TRBJ2-5
V: TRBV14
size: .
length: 14
D: .
DNA: TGTGCCAGCAGCCAAGCTAGTCTTTCTGGAACCCAGTACTTC
CDR3: CASSQASLSGTQYF

J: TRBJ2-2
V: TRBV5-6
size: .
length: 15
D: TRBD2
DNA: TGTGCCAGCAGCCGCGGGAGATTGGACACCGGGGAGCTGTTTTTT
CDR3: CASSRGRLDTGELFF

J: TRBJ2-1
V: TRBV9
size: .
length: 15
D: TRBD2
DNA: TGTGCCAGCAGCGTAGGACTAGCGGGAGGGGGGGAGCAGTTCTTC
CDR3: CASSVGLAGGGEQFF

J: TRBJ1-5
V: TRBV19
size: .
length: 12
D: .
DNA: TGTGCCAGCGCCCCGGGGGATCAGCCCCAGCATTTT
CDR3: CASAPGDQPQHF

J: TRBJ1-6
V: TRBV25-1
size: .
length: 13
D: .
DNA: TGTGCCAGCAGTGAATTGGGCAGCTCACCCCTCCACTTT
CDR3: CASSELGSSPLHF

J: TRBJ1-6
V: TRBV27
size: .
length: 13
D: TRBD1
DNA: TGTGCCAGCAGATTCAGGGGGGATTCACCCCTCCACTTT
CDR3: CASRFRGDSPLHF

J: TRBJ2-1
V: TRBV19
size: many
length: 16
D: TRBD2
DNA: TGTGCCAGTAGTATTTTAACGGGAGGAATGGGGAATGAGCAGTTCTTC
CDR3: CASSILTGGMGNEQFF

J: TRBJ1-6
V: TRBV5-6
size: .
length: 16
D: .
DNA: TGTGCCAGCAGCTTTCTCCCGGGGGGCAACAATTCACCCCTCCACTTT
CDR3: CASSFLPGGNNSPLHF

J: TRBJ2-4
V: TRBV25-1
size: .
length: 16
D: TRBD1
DNA: TGTGCCAGCAGTGATTACCGGGACAGGGGTTTAAACATTCAGTACTTC
CDR3: CASSDYRDRGLNIQYF

J: TRBJ2-1
V: TRBV7-7
size: .
length: 15
D: TRBD2
DNA: TGTGCTAGCAGCTCGGGACTAGTAACCTACAATGAGCAGTTCTTC
CDR3: CASSSGLVTYNEQFF

J: TRBJ2-3
V: TRBV10-1
size: .
length: 15
D: TRBD2
DNA: TGCGCCAGCAGTGAAGCTAGCGGGAGGGCCAGTCCGCAGTATTTT
CDR3: CASSEASGRASPQYF

J: TRBJ2-5
V: TRBV5-1
size: .
length: 12
D: .
DNA: TGCGCCAGCAGCTTACAGGAAGAGACCCAGTACTTC
CDR3: CASSLQEETQYF

J: TRBJ2-7
V: TRBV11-2
size: .
length: 19
D: TRBD2
DNA: TGTGCCAGCAGCCCACGACTAGCGGGGACCCTAGGGAGCTCCTACGAGCAGTACTTC
CDR3: CASSPRLAGTLGSSYEQYF

J: TRBJ1-4
V: TRBV9
size: once
length: 13
D: .
DNA: TGTGCCAGCAGCCCCCGTCCTTTGGAAAAACTGTTTTTT
CDR3: CASSPRPLEKLFF

J: TRBJ2-2
V: TRBV11-2
size: .
length: 16
D: TRBD2
DNA: TGTGCCAGCAGCTACCGGACTAGCGAGGACACCGGGGAGCTGTTTTTT
CDR3: CASSYRTSEDTGELFF

J: TRBJ2-7
V: TRBV5-1
size: .
length: 14
D: TRBD2
DNA: TGCGCCAGCAGCGTGACTAGCGGGAACTACGAGCAGTACTTC
CDR3: CASSVTSGNYEQYF

J: TRBJ2-7
V: TRBV5-1
size: .
length: 15
D: .
DNA: TGCGCCAGCAGCTTGGTGGGCTCCCACTCCTACGAGCAGTACTTC
CDR3: CASSLVGSHSYEQYF

J: TRBJ1-2
V: TRBV19
size: .
length: 15
D: TRBD1
DNA: TGTGCCAGTAGTGCAAAACCAGGACAGGGCGGAGGCTACACCTTC
CDR3: CASSAKPGQGGGYTF

J: TRBJ1-1
V: TRBV28
size: .
length: 14
D: TRBD1
DNA: TGTGCCAGCACCTTAGGGGGCTTGAACACTGAAGCTTTCTTT
CDR3: CASTLGGLNTEAFF

J: TRBJ1-2
V: TRBV5-4
size: .
length: 15
D: TRBD1
DNA: TGTGCCAGCAGCTTGGCCCAAAGGGGGCATTCTGGCTACACCTTC
CDR3: CASSLAQRGHSGYTF

J: TRBJ2-7
V: TRBV6-6
size: .
length: 16
D: .
DNA: TGTGCCAGCAGTTTCTCAACCGGGACTGCCTCCTACGAGCAGTACTTC
CDR3: CASSFSTGTASYEQYF

J: TRBJ2-7
V: TRBV11-2
size: few
length: 14
D: .
DNA: TGTGCCAGCAGCTTAGAAGCGGGCCCCTACGAGCAGTACTTC
CDR3: CASSLEAGPYEQYF

J: TRBJ1-2
V: TRBV7-2
size: .
length: 14
D: TRBD1
DNA: TGTGCCAGCAGCTTCTCCGGGGACAGCTATGGCTACACCTTC
CDR3: CASSFSGDSYGYTF

J: TRBJ2-5
V: TRBV3-1/TRBV3-2
size: .
length: 15
D: .
DNA: TGTGCCAGCAGTTTGTTCCCGGGACTCCAAGAGACCCAGTACTTC
CDR3: CASSLFPGLQETQYF

J: TRBJ1-1
V: TRBV21-1
size: .
length: 13
D: .
DNA: TGTGCCAGCCTAGGCCCCGTGATCACTGAAGCTTTCTTT
CDR3: CASLGPVITEAFF

J: TRBJ1-1
V: TRBV5-6
size: .
length: 15
D: TRBD1
DNA: TGTGCCAGCAGGGGACAGATCTACATGAACACTGAAGCTTTCTTT
CDR3: CASRGQIYMNTEAFF

J: TRBJ1-6
V: TRBV5-6
size: .
length: 17
D: TRBD1
DNA: TGTGCCAGCAGCTTCAACACAGGGGGCTCTCGTAATTCACCCCTCCACTTT
CDR3: CASSFNTGGSRNSPLHF

J: TRBJ2-7
V: TRBV11-2
size: .
length: 14
D: .
DNA: TGTGCCAGCAGCCCGCGACAGGAGGCCTACGAGCAGTACTTC
CDR3: CASSPRQEAYEQYF

J: TRBJ1-1
V: TRBV30
size: .
length: 13
D: .
DNA: TGTGCCTGGATTCAGGACTTGAACACTGAAGCTTTCTTT
CDR3: CAWIQDLNTEAFF

J: TRBJ2-7
V: TRBV14
size: few
length: 11
D: .
DNA: TGTGCCAGCAGCCAACTTTACGAGCAGTACTTC
CDR3: CASSQLYEQYF

J: TRBJ1-1
V: TRBV18
size: .
length: 15
D: TRBD1
DNA: TGTGCCAGCTCACAGGGACAGGGGGAGGGATCTGAAGCTTTCTTT
CDR3: CASSQGQGEGSEAFF

J: TRBJ2-1
V: TRBV30
size: .
length: 14
D: TRBD2
DNA: TGTGCCTCCCGACCCGGGACTAGCGGGGTTGTGGAGTTCTTC
CDR3: CASRPGTSGVVEFF

J: TRBJ2-1
V: TRBV27
size: .
length: 16
D: TRBD2
DNA: TGTGCCAGCAGTTTAGGGGCGGGAGGACTTTACAATGAGCAGTTCTTC
CDR3: CASSLGAGGLYNEQFF